A selection of T cell receptor beta chains follows, all from one sample in a study of CD8+ T cells in alopecia areata. Sequencing used immunoSEQ multiplex PCR; TCRdb keeps in-frame clones, though not all of them. The data show more than 90,000 clones, with approximately 38% seen just once and 3.1% held by the top ten. Material for sequencing was CD4+ T cells sorted from blood. The receptors stem from a human donor with alopecia areata. CDR3s include the opening cysteine and the closing phenylalanine or tryptophan. D genes are given only for firm matches. Size tells how often a clone was seen (once, few, many) or the class of an expanded clone, and some rows leave it out.

abundance	d_gene	j_gene	v_gene	CDR3aa	CDR3nt
NA	NA	TRBJ2-4	TRBV2	CASSSATKNIQYF	TGTGCCAGCAGTTCCGCTACCAAAAACATTCAGTACTTC
NA	NA	TRBJ1-5	TRBV6-6	CASSYWDRNQPQHF	TGTGCCAGCAGTTACTGGGACCGCAATCAGCCCCAGCATTTT
few	TRBD1	TRBJ2-7	TRBV7-2	CASSLERDRGEQYF	TGTGCCAGCAGCTTAGAAAGGGACAGGGGTGAGCAGTACTTC
NA	TRBD2	TRBJ2-7	TRBV29-1	CSVLGRARGNEQYF	TGCAGCGTTCTCGGGAGGGCCAGAGGGAACGAGCAGTACTTC
many	TRBD1	TRBJ2-2	TRBV14	CASSGQDFGELFF	TGTGCCAGCAGCGGACAGGATTTCGGGGAGCTGTTTTTT
NA	NA	TRBJ2-1	TRBV29-1	CSAGTVSSYNEQFF	TGCAGCGCCGGGACCGTTAGCTCCTACAATGAGCAGTTCTTC
NA	NA	TRBJ1-1	TRBV7-9	CASSRDIVEAFF	TGTGCCAGCAGCCGGGACATCGTAGAAGCTTTCTTT
NA	TRBD2	TRBJ2-7	TRBV27	CASSLSAPSGSSYEQYF	TGTGCCAGCAGTTTATCCGCCCCTAGCGGGAGCTCGTACGAGCAGTACTTC
NA	NA	TRBJ1-6	TRBV7-8	CASREGVPIGNSPLHF	TGTGCCAGCAGAGAAGGGGTGCCTATCGGTAATTCACCCCTCCACTTT
NA	NA	TRBJ1-5	TRBV30	CAWSVQGMGQPQHF	TGTGCCTGGAGTGTACAAGGAATGGGGCAGCCCCAGCATTTT
NA	TRBD1	TRBJ1-2	TRBV7-2	CASSSLQGTYGYTF	TGTGCCAGCAGCTCCCTACAGGGGACCTATGGCTACACCTTC
NA	TRBD1	TRBJ1-5	TRBV29-1	CSVGSGTGGNQPQHF	TGCAGCGTCGGTAGCGGGACAGGCGGTAATCAGCCCCAGCATTTT
NA	NA	TRBJ1-2	TRBV4-2	CASSQDTGYYGYTF	TGTGCCAGCAGCCAAGACACGGGCTACTATGGCTACACCTTC
few	NA	TRBJ1-5	TRBV7-2	CASSQGSGNQPQHF	TGTGCCAGCAGCCAGGGGAGCGGCAATCAGCCCCAGCATTTT
NA	TRBD1	TRBJ1-6	TRBV9	CASSAAGTGGNSPLHF	TGTGCCAGCAGCGCCGCCGGGACAGGGGGGAATTCACCCCTCCACTTT
NA	TRBD1	TRBJ2-7	TRBV28	CASITGTGTYEQYF	TGTGCCAGCATAACCGGGACAGGGACTTACGAGCAGTACTTC
NA	NA	TRBJ1-6	TRBV5-6	CASSLYFGSESPLHF	TGTGCCAGCAGCTTGTACTTCGGGTCTGAGTCACCCCTCCACTTT
NA	NA	TRBJ2-1	TRBV29-1	CSVAHRGSYNEQFF	TGCAGCGTTGCGCACCGGGGGTCCTACAATGAGCAGTTCTTC
few	NA	TRBJ2-1	TRBV19	CASSLVAGGTWNEQFF	TGTGCCAGTAGCCTGGTGGCAGGGGGGACATGGAATGAGCAGTTCTTC
few	NA	TRBJ1-2	TRBV29-1	CSVATGKGGYTF	TGCAGCGTTGCTACAGGGAAGGGCGGCTACACCTTC
NA	NA	TRBJ1-1	TRBV13	CASSLEGFGAEAFF	TGTGCCAGCAGCTTAGAGGGGTTCGGCGCTGAAGCTTTCTTT
few	TRBD2	TRBJ2-2	TRBV29-1	CSVESGTSGGAGELFF	TGCAGCGTTGAATCCGGGACTAGCGGGGGTGCCGGGGAGCTGTTTTTT
NA	NA	TRBJ1-6	TRBV2	CASGRSGPPLHF	TGTGCCAGCGGTCGATCAGGCCCACCCCTCCACTTT
NA	NA	TRBJ2-7	TRBV29-1	CSVEVSSEQYF	TGCAGCGTTGAGGTCTCTTCCGAGCAGTACTTC
few	NA	TRBJ2-7	TRBV6-6	CASSSGGHEQYF	TGTGCCAGTTCCTCGGGGGGCCACGAGCAGTACTTC
few	NA	TRBJ1-2	TRBV5-1	CASSLGQSYGYTF	TGCGCCAGCAGCTTGGGGCAGAGCTATGGCTACACCTTC
few	NA	TRBJ2-7	TRBV10-3	CAISERSEQYF	TGTGCCATCAGTGAGCGGTCCGAGCAGTACTTC
few	NA	TRBJ2-3	TRBV5-1	CASSPTVAATQYF	TGCGCCAGCAGCCCGACGGTGGCAGCCACGCAGTATTTT
NA	TRBD1	TRBJ2-4	TRBV30	CAWDRGLDIQYF	TGTGCCTGGGACAGGGGATTGGACATTCAGTACTTC
few	NA	TRBJ1-5	TRBV27	CASSNPFQDPAYSNQPQHF	TGTGCCAGCTCAAATCCCTTCCAAGACCCCGCTTATAGCAATCAGCCCCAGCATTTT
NA	NA	TRBJ2-7	TRBV5-1	CASSLTGNEQYF	TGCGCCAGCAGCTTGACGGGGAACGAGCAGTACTTC
few	NA	TRBJ2-7	TRBV10-3	CAISGGAGSRPYEQYF	TGTGCCATCAGTGGTGGGGCGGGGAGCCGCCCCTACGAGCAGTACTTC
NA	NA	TRBJ2-3	TRBV7-3	CASSLTGTDTQYF	TGTGCCAGCAGCTTAACCGGCACAGATACGCAGTATTTT
NA	TRBD2	TRBJ2-5	TRBV29-1	CSVELSGRGETQYF	TGCAGCGTTGAGTTGAGCGGGAGGGGAGAGACCCAGTACTTC
NA	NA	TRBJ2-3	TRBV11-3	CASSLGASGDTQYF	TGTGCCAGCAGCTTAGGGGCGTCCGGAGATACGCAGTATTTT
NA	TRBD2	TRBJ2-4	TRBV9	CASSAGTSGRAEYF	TGTGCCAGCAGCGCGGGGACTAGCGGGAGGGCCGAGTACTTC
NA	NA	TRBJ2-5	TRBV5-1	CASSLDKLQETQYF	TGCGCCAGCAGCTTGGACAAGCTCCAAGAGACCCAGTACTTC
once	NA	TRBJ2-1	TRBV20-1	CSATGLTQQFF	TGCAGTGCTACCGGACTAACCCAGCAGTTCTTC
few	NA	TRBJ2-3	TRBV7-3	CASSAGDRTSTDTQYF	TGTGCCAGCAGCGCGGGGGACAGGACTAGCACAGATACGCAGTATTTT
NA	NA	TRBJ2-3	TRBV6-4	CASSEGPGNTQYF	TGTGCCAGCAGTGAAGGACCGGGGAATACGCAGTATTTT
few	TRBD1	TRBJ1-1	TRBV4-2	CASSRGDRGDTEAFF	TGTGCCAGCAGCCGAGGGGACAGGGGAGACACTGAAGCTTTCTTT
NA	TRBD2	TRBJ2-3	TRBV5-4	CASTYPALAGGTDTQYF	TGTGCCAGCACCTACCCCGCCCTAGCGGGGGGCACAGATACGCAGTATTTT
NA	TRBD2	TRBJ2-1	TRBV6-6	CASRLTSAKGNEQFF	TGTGCCAGCAGACTAACTAGCGCTAAGGGGAATGAGCAGTTCTTC
few	TRBD2	TRBJ2-3	TRBV28	CASSASGLPYTQYF	TGTGCCAGCAGTGCTTCGGGACTACCCTATACGCAGTATTTT
few	NA	TRBJ2-1	TRBV5-1	CASSAGHDNEQFF	TGCGCCAGCAGCGCTGGACACGACAATGAGCAGTTCTTC
few	NA	TRBJ2-3	TRBV29-1	CSVGAAGSSTDTQYF	TGCAGCGTGGGGGCCGCTGGATCTAGCACAGATACGCAGTATTTT
NA	NA	TRBJ2-3	TRBV11-2	CASSLGTPFTDTQYF	TGTGCCAGCAGCTTAGGGACACCCTTCACAGATACGCAGTATTTT
few	NA	TRBJ2-5	TRBV18	CASSPPVTETQYF	TGTGCCAGCTCACCACCGGTTACAGAGACCCAGTACTTC
NA	NA	TRBJ2-7	TRBV27	CASSRTGPLGQYF	TGTGCCAGCTCGAGAACAGGCCCTCTAGGACAGTACTTC
NA	NA	TRBJ2-5	TRBV5-1	CASSLSVGGETQYF	TGCGCCAGCAGCCTCTCTGTGGGTGGGGAGACCCAGTACTTC
NA	NA	TRBJ2-4	TRBV19	CASSPDRALNIQYF	TGTGCCAGTTCCCCGGACAGAGCCCTAAACATTCAGTACTTC
NA	NA	TRBJ2-1	TRBV30	CAWSVGAGTDEQFF	TGTGCCTGGAGTGTAGGGGCAGGAACCGATGAGCAGTTCTTC
NA	TRBD2	TRBJ2-5	TRBV29-1	CTSGRAGETQYF	TGCACCTCCGGGAGGGCGGGGGAGACCCAGTACTTC
few	NA	TRBJ1-2	TRBV20-1	CSADAGYGYTF	TGCAGTGCTGACGCGGGCTATGGCTACACCTTC